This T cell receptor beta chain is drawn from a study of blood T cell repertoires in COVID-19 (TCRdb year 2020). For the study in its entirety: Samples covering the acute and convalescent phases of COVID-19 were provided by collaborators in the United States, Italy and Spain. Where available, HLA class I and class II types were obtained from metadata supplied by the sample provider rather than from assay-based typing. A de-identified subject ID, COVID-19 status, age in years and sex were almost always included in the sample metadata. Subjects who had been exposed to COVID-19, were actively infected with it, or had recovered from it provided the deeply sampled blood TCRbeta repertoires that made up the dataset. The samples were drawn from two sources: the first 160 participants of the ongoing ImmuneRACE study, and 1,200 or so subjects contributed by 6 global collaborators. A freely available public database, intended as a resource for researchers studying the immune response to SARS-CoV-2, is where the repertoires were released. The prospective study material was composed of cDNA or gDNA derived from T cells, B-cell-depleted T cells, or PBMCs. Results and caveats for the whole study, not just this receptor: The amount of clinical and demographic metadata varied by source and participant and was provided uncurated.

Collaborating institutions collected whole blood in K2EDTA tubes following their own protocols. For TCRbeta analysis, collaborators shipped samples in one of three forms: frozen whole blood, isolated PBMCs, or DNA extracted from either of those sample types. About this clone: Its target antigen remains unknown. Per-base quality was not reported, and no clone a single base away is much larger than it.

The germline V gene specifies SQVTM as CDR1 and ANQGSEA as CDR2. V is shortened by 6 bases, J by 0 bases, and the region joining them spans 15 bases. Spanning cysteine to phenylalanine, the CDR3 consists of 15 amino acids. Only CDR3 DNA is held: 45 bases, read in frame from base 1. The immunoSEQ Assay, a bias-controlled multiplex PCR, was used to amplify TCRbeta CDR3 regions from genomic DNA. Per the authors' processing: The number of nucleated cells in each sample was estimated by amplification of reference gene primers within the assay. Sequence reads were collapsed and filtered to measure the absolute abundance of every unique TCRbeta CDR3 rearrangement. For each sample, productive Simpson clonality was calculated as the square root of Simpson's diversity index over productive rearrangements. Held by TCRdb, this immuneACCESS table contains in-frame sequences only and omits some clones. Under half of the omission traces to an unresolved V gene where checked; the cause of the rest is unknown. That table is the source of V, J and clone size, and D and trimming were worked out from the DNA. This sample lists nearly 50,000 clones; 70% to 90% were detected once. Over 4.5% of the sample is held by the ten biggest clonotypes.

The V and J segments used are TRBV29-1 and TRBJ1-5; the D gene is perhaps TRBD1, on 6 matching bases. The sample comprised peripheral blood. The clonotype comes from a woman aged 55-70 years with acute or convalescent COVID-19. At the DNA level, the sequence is TGCAGCGTCGTACTCCAGGGGAATAGCAATCAGCCCCAGCATTTT. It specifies CSVVLQGNSNQPQHF.